Detailed here is one TCR beta chain. These data belong to a study of blood T cell repertoires in COVID-19. Background on the study: The United States, Italy and Spain provided the acute and convalescent COVID-19 samples. T cells, B-cell-depleted T cells, or PBMCs provided the cDNA or gDNA that served as material.

With V trimmed by 0 bases and J by 8 bases, 8 bases remained unmatched. CDR3 length equals 15 residues. The V gene's germline CDR1 is LGHDT and CDR2 YNNKEL (reference sequence). In the original workflow: Amplifying reference gene primers gave estimates of nucleated cell counts. Method: immunoSEQ multiplex PCR; TCRdb's copy keeps in-frame clones and lacks some. That table supplies the V and J calls and clone size; D and trimming were determined from the DNA. Among roughly 190,000 clones, over 70% were seen once, and the ten largest hold 2.9%. The TCR originated in a man in his forties or fifties with active or convalescent COVID-19. The J gene is TRBJ1-2, the V gene TRBV3-1 (or the pseudogene TRBV3-2); TRBD1 matches at 8 bases. The sequencing input was peripheral blood. In nucleotides, the CDR3 is TGTGCCAGCAGCCAAGAAGGGACAGGAATTGAGGGCTACACCTTC. Translation gives CASSQEGTGIEGYTF.